Listed here are 18 T cell receptor beta chains from one sample, sequenced in a study of blood T cells in healthy people across ages. PCR was performed a second time for about 7 to 12 cycles using a sample-barcoded 5' primer and a J-beta primer mix. TCRdb passed the 5' RACE reads through MiXCR, listing each CDR3 protein once. The sample yields roughly 1,800,000 distinct CDR3 sequences, around 48% seen once. Specimen: blood. These receptors all come from a woman between 35 and 50 years old in good health.

This clonotype appeared a few times. This rearrangement joins TRBV6-2 or TRBV6-3 to TRBJ1-4, with D unresolved. Per germline, CDR1 MNHEY and CDR2 SVGEGT. The CDR3 runs to 12 residues. CDR3 sequence reads: CASRWSNEKLFF. The CDR3 bases are TGTGCGAGTCGTTGGAGTAATGAAAAACTGTTTTTT.

This sequence joins TRBV7-2 and TRBJ2-5, with D unresolved. Trimming removed 1 base from V and 5 bases from J, with 8 bases in between. CDR3 length: 13 residues. Per germline, CDR1 SGHTA and CDR2 FQGNSA. DNA for the CDR3: TGTGCCAGCAGCTTAGAAAGGGCCGAGACCCAGTACTTC. Translated: CASSLERAETQYF.

The chain employs TRBV27 and TRBJ2-3; D perhaps matches TRBD1 (7 bases). Germline lookup yields CDR1 MNHEY and CDR2 SMNVEV (reference sequence). Trimming took off 6 bases at V and 5 bases at J, with 18 bases between the two ends. The CDR3 sequence is 15 residues long. The CDR3: CASRTGGGRGDTQYF. The CDR3 DNA is TGTGCCAGCAGGACAGGAGGGGGCCGAGGAGATACGCAGTATTTT.

V and J are TRBV20-1 and TRBJ2-4, with D possibly matching TRBD1 (8 bases). This CDR3 is built from 14 residues. CDR1 DFQATT and CDR2 SNEGSKA come from the germline V gene (reference sequence). V dropped 4 bases and J dropped 13 bases, with 23 bases sitting between them. The chain's CDR3 is CSAISSWTGREQYF. The DNA of the CDR3 is TGCAGTGCTATATCCTCCTGGACAGGGCGGGAGCAGTACTTC.

In its sample, this clonotype was seen a few times. The J gene is TRBJ2-5, the V gene TRBV3-1, with D uncertain. Germline CDR1 reads LGHDT; CDR2 reads YNNKEL (reference sequence). The V end lost 0 bases, the J end lost 3 bases, and 8 bases lay between the germline ends. CDR3 length: 14 residues. The CDR3 protein is CASSQERPEETQYF. The CDR3 DNA follows: TGTGCCAGCAGCCAAGAACGACCAGAAGAGACCCAGTACTTC.

This clonotype was detected a few times. The V and J genes are TRBV20-1 and TRBJ2-1; perhaps TRBD2 as D (6 bases). From germline, CDR1 is DFQATT and CDR2 SNEGSKA (reference sequence). The CDR3 runs 16 residues. V was pared by 1 base and J by 7 bases, with 20 bases between. The CDR3 reads CSARAPWGDLRNEQFF. Here the CDR3 DNA reads TGCAGTGCTAGAGCCCCTTGGGGGGATCTTAGGAATGAGCAGTTCTTC.

Notes on this clonotype: One junction end disagrees with the germline gene, perhaps due to a read error. CDR3 coding DNA: TGTGCCAACAGCTTAGCTAGTTTAAACACAGATACGCAGTATTTT. This sequence encodes CANSLASLNTDTQYF. J is TRBJ2-3 and V is TRBV7-2; D unresolved. The germline V gene has CDR1 SGHTA and CDR2 FQGNSA. The length of the CDR3 is 15 residues.

This clonotype was counted only a few times. The rearrangement joins TRBV2 to TRBJ2-1; TRBD2 matches at 10 bases. Per germline, CDR1 SNHLY and CDR2 FYNNEI. J lost 8 bases, V lost 3 bases, and 7 bases had no gene match. The CDR3 has 15 amino acids. CDR3 in DNA: TGTGCCAGCAGTGAGAGAGCGGGGGGGCAGTATGAGCAGTTCTTC. It specifies CASSERAGGQYEQFF.

The chain links TRBV20-1 to TRBJ2-5; 8 nucleotides match TRBD1. Unmatched junction bases numbered 16, after V lost 6 bases and J lost 1 base. The length of the CDR3 is 17 residues. Germline CDR1 and CDR2: DFQATT and SNEGSKA (reference sequence). CDR3 amino acids: CSATLPGQGRAQETQYF. The CDR3, as DNA: TGCAGTGCGACCCTTCCCGGACAGGGTCGTGCCCAAGAGACCCAGTACTTC.

The chain carries TRBV4-3 and TRBJ2-5; 7 bases are a match to TRBD2. The germline V gene encodes CDR1 LGHNA and CDR2 YSLEER. The ends lost 4 bases at V and 11 bases at J; junction bases unmatched: 7. This CDR3 spans 12 amino acids. The CDR3: CASSRERGEQYF. The CDR3 DNA sequence: TGCGCCAGCAGCCGGGAACGGGGGGAGCAGTACTTC.

The CDR3 DNA follows: TGTGCCAGCAGTCCATGGGCGGGGAGCGGGCATGAGCAGTTCTTC. Its protein is CASSPWAGSGHEQFF. The V call is TRBV27, the J call TRBJ2-1; D may be TRBD2 (6 bases). Trimming cost V 5 bases and J 8 bases, with 19 bases left between them. The CDR3 runs to 15 residues. Germline V gene lookup returns CDR1 MNHEY and CDR2 SMNVEV (reference sequence).

In this sample, this clonotype turned up a few times. The chain recombines TRBV3-1 with TRBJ2-7, with D possibly TRBD2 on 6 matching bases. This CDR3 has 12 amino acids. V was trimmed by 0 bases and J by 12 bases, leaving 12 bases between them. Germline V CDR1 and CDR2: LGHDT, YNNKEL (reference sequence). Written as DNA, the CDR3 is TGTGCCAGCAGCCAAGAGGGACTGGAGACGTACTTC. The encoded protein is CASSQEGLETYF.

The chain combines TRBV6-5 with TRBJ2-3; 8 positions match TRBD2. With V trimmed by 8 bases and J by 5 bases, 6 bases remained unmatched. Looked up from germline, CDR1 is MNHEY and CDR2 is SVGAGI. The CDR3 covers 13 residues. The CDR3 loop reads CASHGGAVDTQYF. The CDR3 bases are TGTGCCAGCCACGGGGGGGCTGTAGATACGCAGTATTTT.

V and J are TRBV5-1 and TRBJ1-2, with D unclear. In germline, CDR1 is SGHRS, CDR2 YFSETQ. The V gene lost 0 bases and the J gene lost 4 bases, with 10 bases spanning the gap. This CDR3 comprises 14 residues. In nucleotides, the CDR3 is TGCGCCAGCAGCTTGGCACCAGACATCTATGGCTACACCTTC. It codes for CASSLAPDIYGYTF. Filled out from reference TRBV5-1 and TRBJ1-2, the complete variable domain reads KAGVTQTPRYLIKTRGQQVTLSCSPISGHRSVSWYQQTPGQGLQFLFEYFSETQRNKGNFPGRFSGRQFSNSRSEMNVSTLELGDSALYLCASSLAPDIYGYTFGSGTRLTVV.

This clonotype has more than one count but fewer than ten. The genes are TRBV5-1 and TRBJ2-7; 7 bases are shared with TRBD1. Germline V lookup: CDR1 SGHRS, CDR2 YFSETQ. V trimming: 5 bases; J trimming: 3 bases; junction bases outside the gene matches: 11. There are 15 residues in the CDR3. The CDR3 protein is CASRPNPGQSYEQYF. DNA for the CDR3: TGCGCCAGCAGGCCGAACCCGGGACAGAGCTACGAGCAGTACTTC.

As for this clonotype: The junction departs from germline at one end; a sequencing error may be responsible. V gene TRBV27 combines with J gene TRBJ2-5; 8 nucleotides match TRBD1. The CDR3 contains 12 residues. The germline CDR1 and CDR2 sequences are MNHEY and SMNVEV (reference sequence). The CDR3 nucleotides read TGTGCCTGCAGTCAGGGGGCGGAGACCCAGTACTTC. Its translation: CACSQGAETQYF.

The chain carries TRBV25-1 and TRBJ1-2; 7 nucleotides match TRBD1. This CDR3 has 12 amino acids. The V segment lost 3 bases and the J segment 9 bases; nucleotides outside the gene matches: 4. CDR1 and CDR2 from the germline V gene are MGHDK and SYGVNS. CDR3: CASSDQQGSYTF. The CDR3 bases are TGTGCCAGCAGTGATCAACAGGGGAGCTACACCTTC.

This rearrangement joins TRBV14 to TRBJ2-4, with a possible D match to TRBD1 (6 bases). The J call is uncertain, as TRBJ2-7 better fits the DNA end. Germline values: CDR1 SGHDN, CDR2 FVKESK. This CDR3 has 16 amino acids. The CDR3: CASSQGVGASTDEQYF. DNA of the CDR3: TGTGCCAGCAGCCAAGGAGTGGGGGCATCAACCGACGAGCAGTACTTC.